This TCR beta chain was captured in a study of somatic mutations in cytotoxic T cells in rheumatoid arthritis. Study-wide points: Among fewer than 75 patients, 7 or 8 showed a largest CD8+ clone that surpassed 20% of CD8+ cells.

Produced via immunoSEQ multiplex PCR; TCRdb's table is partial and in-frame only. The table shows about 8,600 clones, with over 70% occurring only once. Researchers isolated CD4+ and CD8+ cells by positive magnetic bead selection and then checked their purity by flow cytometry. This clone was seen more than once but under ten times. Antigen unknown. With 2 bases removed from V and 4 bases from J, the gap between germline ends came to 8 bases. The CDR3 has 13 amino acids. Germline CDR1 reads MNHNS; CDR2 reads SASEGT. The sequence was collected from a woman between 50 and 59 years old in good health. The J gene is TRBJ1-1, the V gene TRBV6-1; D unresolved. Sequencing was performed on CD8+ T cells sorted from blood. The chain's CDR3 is CASSETTPTEAFF. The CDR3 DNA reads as TGTGCCAGCAGTGAAACTACACCCACTGAAGCTTTCTTT.